Listed below are T cell receptor beta chains from one sample, sequenced in a study of CD8+ T cells in alopecia areata. Repertoires were generated with immunoSEQ multiplex PCR, while TCRdb's copy carries only in-frame clones and drops some. The repertoire consists of over 95,000 clones, with roughly three fifths occurring once and the leading ten covering about 3.4%. Sample: CD4+ T cells sorted from blood, taken at week 24, from a patient treated with tofacitinib. The receptors come from a human donor with alopecia areata. Both conserved end residues are part of each CDR3.

V	J	CDR3
TRBV7-9	TRBJ1-2	CASTQDVGGYTF
TRBV4-3	TRBJ2-5	CASSLAGGAQETQYF
TRBV7-2	TRBJ2-7	CASSLRDRYEQYF
TRBV25-1	TRBJ1-6	CASSDMQRSPLHF
TRBV14	TRBJ1-1	CASSQERGWGTGILRGKSTAQAFF
TRBV30	TRBJ2-4	CAWSVSPNGIQYF
TRBV29-1	TRBJ2-1	CSGVLNNEQFF
TRBV5-6	TRBJ1-1	CASSRGRDTEAFF
TRBV14	TRBJ2-1	CASSQDWGPNEQFF
TRBV10-3	TRBJ1-5	CASDDRGSQPQHF
TRBV6-5	TRBJ2-7	CASSKEGTGSYEQYF
TRBV7-2	TRBJ2-2	CASSGIQGTGELFF
TRBV10-3	TRBJ2-3	CAISGEESDTQYF
TRBV13	TRBJ2-7	CASSRETGNYEQYF
TRBV5-4	TRBJ1-2	CASSLRDRPQSGYTF